The sequence of this T cell receptor (beta chain) was determined in a study of T cells in tumors after PD-1 blockade (dated by TCRdb to the late 2010s). In terms of the full investigation: Patients with prior checkpoint blockade, systemic immunosuppressant use, or recent radiotherapy or other anti-cancer therapy within 4 weeks were excluded. To compare blood and tumor clonotypes, bulk TCR sequencing was performed on under 12 peripheral blood samples from a few patients. Clinical response was assessed using RECIST version 1.1. While on anti-PD-1 treatment, some of the patients also continued taking daily vismodegib 150 mg. Treatment consisted of either cemiplimab 350 mg every 2 weeks or pembrolizumab 200 mg every 3 weeks. Using site-matched tumors from BCC or SCC patients sampled before and after anti-PD-1 therapy, the study carried out paired single-cell RNA and TCR sequencing. On average, peripheral blood samples had around 110,000 TCR templates (range roughly 24,000-280,000) and 36,536 unique clonotypes. Results and caveats for the whole study, not just this receptor: The source of novel T cell clones was not identified and could include lymphoid organs or rare unexpanded clones within the tumor or its periphery. About two fifths of tumor TCR clonotypes were detected in blood, and some novel exhausted tumor clones were observed in pre-treatment blood, which was taken as suggesting peripheral recruitment.

The CDR3 measures 14 amino acids from cysteine to phenylalanine. The only DNA kept is the CDR3, 42 bases in frame from the first base. For CDR1 and CDR2, the germline V gene lists MNHEY and SVGEGT. At the junction V is shortened by 4 bases and J by 5 bases, with 14 bases in between. This clone was recorded only once. The antigen it binds to is not known. Base qualities are not at hand, and no much larger clone is one base apart. For bulk TCRbeta sequencing, genomic DNA was extracted from tumor biopsies or peripheral blood, and input amounts ranged from roughly 600 ng to 6,500 ng. All patients had histologically proven advanced or metastatic basal or squamous cell carcinoma and were poor candidates for surgical resection. The basal cell carcinoma cohort was made up of approximately ten patients, and bulk tumor TCR sequencing was performed for seven or eight of these patients. Deep TCRbeta sequencing was performed with the immunoSEQ platform. Regarding the original processing steps: For further analysis, only productive rearrangements were exported out of the immunoSEQ Analyzer. T cell phenotypes were assigned to bulk TCRbeta clonotypes by matching the clonotypes to single-cell RNA+TCR-seq clones that had the same TCRbeta sequence. Clone enrichment in tumor was calculated as tumor frequency divided by PBMC frequency from bulk TCR sequencing. TCRs were sorted with GLIPH into specificity groups, meaning clusters of distinct TCRs that share CDR3 motifs and likely recognize common antigens. TCRdb provides this immuneACCESS table in a form limited to in-frame rearrangements. Some clones are lacking; in checked studies, under half of them reflect an unresolved V gene, and why the rest are absent is not known. The V and J calls and the clone size are those of that table, but D and trimming were determined from the DNA. Recorded for this sample are 5,000 to 6,500 clones; about four fifths of them occurred a single time. The ten largest account for around half of the sample.

Source: PBMCs, taken after anti-PD-1 therapy. The receptor was derived from a human donor with advanced basal cell or squamous cell carcinoma (not recorded which). This chain joins TRBV6-2 or TRBV6-3 to TRBJ1-2; the D gene is unclear. The bases are TGTGCCAGCAGTTCTACTGGGCAGGCGTATGGCTACACCTTC. It specifies CASSSTGQAYGYTF.